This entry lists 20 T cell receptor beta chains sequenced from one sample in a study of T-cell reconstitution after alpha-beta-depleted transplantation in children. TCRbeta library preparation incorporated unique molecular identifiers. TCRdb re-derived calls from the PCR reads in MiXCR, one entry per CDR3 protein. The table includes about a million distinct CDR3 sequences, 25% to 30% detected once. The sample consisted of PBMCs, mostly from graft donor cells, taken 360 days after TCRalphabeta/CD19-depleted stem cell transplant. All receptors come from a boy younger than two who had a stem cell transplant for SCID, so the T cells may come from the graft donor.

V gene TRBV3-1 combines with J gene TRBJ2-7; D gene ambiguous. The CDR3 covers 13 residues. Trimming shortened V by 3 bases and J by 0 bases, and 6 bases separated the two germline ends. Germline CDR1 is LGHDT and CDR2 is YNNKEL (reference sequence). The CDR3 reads CASSQVISYEQYF. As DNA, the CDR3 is TGTGCCAGCAGCCAGGTGATCTCCTACGAGCAGTACTTC.

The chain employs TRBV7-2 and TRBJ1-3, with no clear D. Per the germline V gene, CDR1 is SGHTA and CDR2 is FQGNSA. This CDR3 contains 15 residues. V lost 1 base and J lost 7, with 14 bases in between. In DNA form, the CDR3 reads TGTGCCAGCAGCTTAGATATGAGTTCTTGGAACACCATATATTTT. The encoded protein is CASSLDMSSWNTIYF.

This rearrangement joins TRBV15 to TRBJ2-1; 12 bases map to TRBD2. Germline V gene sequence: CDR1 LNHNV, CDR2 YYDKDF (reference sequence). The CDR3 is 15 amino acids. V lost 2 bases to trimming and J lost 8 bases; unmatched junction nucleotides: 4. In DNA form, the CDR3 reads TGTGCCACCAGCAGACCTAGCGGGGGGGGAGATGAGCAGTTCTTC. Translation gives CATSRPSGGGDEQFF. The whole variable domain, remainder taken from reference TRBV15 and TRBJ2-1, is DAMVIQNPRYQVTQFGKPVTLSCSQTLNHNVMYWYQQKSSQAPKLLFHYYDKDFNNEADTPDNFQSRRPNTSFCFLDIRSPGLGDTAMYLCATSRPSGGGDEQFFGPGTRLTVL.

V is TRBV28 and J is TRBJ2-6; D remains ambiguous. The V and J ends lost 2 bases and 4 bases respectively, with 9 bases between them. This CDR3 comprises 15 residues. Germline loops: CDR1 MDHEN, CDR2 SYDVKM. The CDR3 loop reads CASSLVSTGANVLTF. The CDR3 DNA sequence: TGTGCCAGCAGTTTAGTGTCTACCGGGGCCAACGTCCTGACTTTC.

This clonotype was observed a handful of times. In nucleotides, the CDR3 is TGTGCCAGCAGTTATGTAGTCGCAGAGACCCAGTACTTC. Protein: CASSYVVAETQYF. The chain joins TRBV6-6 to TRBJ2-5; D call uncertain. Germline CDR1 and CDR2: MNHNY and SVGAGI (reference sequence). This CDR3 comprises 13 residues. The ends were cut back, 3 bases at V and 4 bases at J, with 9 bases in the middle.

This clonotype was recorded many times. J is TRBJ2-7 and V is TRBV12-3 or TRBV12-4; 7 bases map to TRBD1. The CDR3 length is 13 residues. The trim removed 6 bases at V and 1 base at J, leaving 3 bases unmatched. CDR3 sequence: CASSFRGSYEQYF. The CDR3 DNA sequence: TGTGCCAGCAGCTTCAGGGGGTCCTACGAGCAGTACTTC.

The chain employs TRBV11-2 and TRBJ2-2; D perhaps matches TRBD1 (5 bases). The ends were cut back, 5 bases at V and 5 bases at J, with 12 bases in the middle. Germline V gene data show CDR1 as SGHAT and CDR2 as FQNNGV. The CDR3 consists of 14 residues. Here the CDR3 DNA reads TGTGCCAGCAGCGTCAGACAGTGGACCGGGGAGCTGTTTTTT. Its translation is CASSVRQWTGELFF.

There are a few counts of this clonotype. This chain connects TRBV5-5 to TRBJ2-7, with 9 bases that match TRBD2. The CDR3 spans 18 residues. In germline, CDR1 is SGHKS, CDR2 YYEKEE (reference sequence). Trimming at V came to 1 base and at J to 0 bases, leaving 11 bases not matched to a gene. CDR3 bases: TGTGCCAGCAGCTTGAATCTAGTCCTAGCGGGGAACTCCTACGAGCAGTACTTC. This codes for CASSLNLVLAGNSYEQYF.

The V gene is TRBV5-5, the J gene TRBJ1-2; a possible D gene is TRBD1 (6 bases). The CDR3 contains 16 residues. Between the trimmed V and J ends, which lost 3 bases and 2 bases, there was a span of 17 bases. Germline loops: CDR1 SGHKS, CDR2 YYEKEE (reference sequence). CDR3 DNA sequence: TGTGCCAGCAGCTCCCTAGCCCGAACAGGGAACTATGGCTACACCTTC. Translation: CASSSLARTGNYGYTF.

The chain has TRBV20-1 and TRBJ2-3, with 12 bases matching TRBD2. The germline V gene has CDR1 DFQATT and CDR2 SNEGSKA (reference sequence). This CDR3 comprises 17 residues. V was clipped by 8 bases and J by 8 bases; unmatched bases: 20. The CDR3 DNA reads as TGCAGTACGAGGAAGGAGCTGACTAGCGGGGGCGGGGGTACGCAGTATTTT. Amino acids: CSTRKELTSGGGGTQYF.

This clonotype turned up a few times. CDR3 protein: CASSQPLGSGTGGSPLHF. CDR3 sequence (DNA): TGTGCCAGCAGCCAACCCCTGGGATCGGGGACAGGGGGTTCACCCCTCCACTTT. The J gene is TRBJ1-6, the V gene TRBV3-2; the table's D call, TRBD1, was not checked against the DNA. TRBV3-2 is described as a pseudogene. The CDR3 loop spans 18 amino acids.

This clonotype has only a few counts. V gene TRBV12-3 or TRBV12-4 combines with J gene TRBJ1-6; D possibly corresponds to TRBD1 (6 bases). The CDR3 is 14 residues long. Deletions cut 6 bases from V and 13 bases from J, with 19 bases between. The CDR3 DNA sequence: TGTGCCAGCAGCCCTCAGACAGGCCCTGGGCCCCTCCACTTT. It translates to CASSPQTGPGPLHF.

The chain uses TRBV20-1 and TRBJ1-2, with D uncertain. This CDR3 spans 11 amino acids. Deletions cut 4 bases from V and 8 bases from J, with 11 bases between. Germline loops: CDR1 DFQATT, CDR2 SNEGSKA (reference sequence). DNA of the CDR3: TGCAGTGCTACGGGTTTACAAGGCTACACCTTC. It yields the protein CSATGLQGYTF.

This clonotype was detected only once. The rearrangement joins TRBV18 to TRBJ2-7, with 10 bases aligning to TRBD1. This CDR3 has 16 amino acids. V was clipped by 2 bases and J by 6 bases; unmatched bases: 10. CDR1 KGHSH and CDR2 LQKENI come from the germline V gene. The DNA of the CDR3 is TGTGCCAGCTCACCATCGGGGACAGGGGTCCGGGGCGAGCAGTACTTC. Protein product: CASSPSGTGVRGEQYF.

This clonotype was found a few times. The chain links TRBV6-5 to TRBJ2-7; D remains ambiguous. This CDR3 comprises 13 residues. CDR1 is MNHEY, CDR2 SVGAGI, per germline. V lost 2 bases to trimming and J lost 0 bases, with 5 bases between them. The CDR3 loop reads CASSYTRSYEQYF. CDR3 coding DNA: TGTGCCAGCAGTTACACACGCTCCTACGAGCAGTACTTC.

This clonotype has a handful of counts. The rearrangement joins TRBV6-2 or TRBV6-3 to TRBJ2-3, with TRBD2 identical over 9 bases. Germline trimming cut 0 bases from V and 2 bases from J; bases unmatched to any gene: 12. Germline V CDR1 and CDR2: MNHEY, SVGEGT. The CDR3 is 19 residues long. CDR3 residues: CASSYSNPRLAASTDTQYF. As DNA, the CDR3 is TGTGCCAGCAGTTACTCGAATCCCCGACTAGCGGCCTCCACAGATACGCAGTATTTT.

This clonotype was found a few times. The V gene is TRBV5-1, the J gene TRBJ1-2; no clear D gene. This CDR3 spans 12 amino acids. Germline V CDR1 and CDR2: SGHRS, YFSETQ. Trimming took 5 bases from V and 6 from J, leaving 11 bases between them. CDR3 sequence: CASRGSEDGYTF. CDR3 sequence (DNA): TGCGCCAGCAGGGGGTCTGAGGATGGCTACACCTTC.

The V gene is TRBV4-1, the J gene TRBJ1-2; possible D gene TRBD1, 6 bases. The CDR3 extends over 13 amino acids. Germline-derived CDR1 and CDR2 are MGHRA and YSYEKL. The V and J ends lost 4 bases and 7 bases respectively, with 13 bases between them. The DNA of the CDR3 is TGCGCCAGCAGCCTTACAGGGTCAGCTGGCTACACCTTC. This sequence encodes CASSLTGSAGYTF.

The CDR3 reads CASNHRGDTGELFF. The CDR3 DNA is TGTGCCAGCAACCACAGGGGCGACACCGGGGAGCTGTTTTTT. V and J are TRBV12-3 or TRBV12-4 and TRBJ2-2; TRBD1 agrees at 7 bases. With 7 bases clipped from V and 3 bases from J, the junction kept 5 bases outside the gene matches. The length of the CDR3 is 14 residues.

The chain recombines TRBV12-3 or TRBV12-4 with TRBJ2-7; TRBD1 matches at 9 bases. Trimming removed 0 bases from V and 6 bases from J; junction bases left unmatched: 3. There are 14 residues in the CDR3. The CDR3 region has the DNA TGTGCCAGCAGTTTAGCGGACAGGGGAAGCGAGCAGTACTTC. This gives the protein CASSLADRGSEQYF.